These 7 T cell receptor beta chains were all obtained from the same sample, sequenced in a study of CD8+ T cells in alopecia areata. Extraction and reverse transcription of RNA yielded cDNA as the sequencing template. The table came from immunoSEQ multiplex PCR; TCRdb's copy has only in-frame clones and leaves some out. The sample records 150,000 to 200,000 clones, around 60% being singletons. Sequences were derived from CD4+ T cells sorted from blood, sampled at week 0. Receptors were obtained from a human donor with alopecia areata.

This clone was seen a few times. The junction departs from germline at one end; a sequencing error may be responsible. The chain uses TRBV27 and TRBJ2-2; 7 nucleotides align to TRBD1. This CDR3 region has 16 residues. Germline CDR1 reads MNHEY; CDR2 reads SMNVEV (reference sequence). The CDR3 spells CASSFIGRGNAGELFF. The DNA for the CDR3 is TGTGCCAGCAGTTTTATTGGCAGGGGGAACGCCGGGGAGCTGTTTTTT.

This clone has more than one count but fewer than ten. CDR3 in DNA: TGTGCCACCCAGACGGAGATGAACACTGAAGCTTTCTTT. Encoded protein: CATQTEMNTEAFF. This chain uses TRBV6-5 with TRBJ1-1; D is unclear. CDR1 MNHEY and CDR2 SVGAGI come from the germline V gene. This CDR3 has 13 residues. V was pared by 10 bases and J by 0 bases, with 12 bases between.

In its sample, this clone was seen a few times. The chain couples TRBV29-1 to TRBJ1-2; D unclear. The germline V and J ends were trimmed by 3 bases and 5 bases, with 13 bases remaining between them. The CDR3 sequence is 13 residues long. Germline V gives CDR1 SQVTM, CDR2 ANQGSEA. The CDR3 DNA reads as TGCAGCGTTGATCTTGGACGTTCATATGGCTACACCTTC. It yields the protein CSVDLGRSYGYTF. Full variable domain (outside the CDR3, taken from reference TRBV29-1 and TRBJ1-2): SAVISQKPSRDICQRGTSLTIQCQVDSQVTMMFWYRQQPGQSLTLIATANQGSEATYESGFVIDKFPISRPNLTFSTLTVSNMSPEDSSIYLCSVDLGRSYGYTFGSGTRLTVV.

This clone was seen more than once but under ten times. The CDR3 DNA reads as TGTGCCAGCAGTTTATCGTACCAGGGGCCCTCCTACGAGCAGTACTTC. Translated, it gives CASSLSYQGPSYEQYF. This rearrangement joins TRBV27 to TRBJ2-7, with a possible D match to TRBD1 (6 bases). The germline CDR1 and CDR2 sequences are MNHEY and SMNVEV (reference sequence). The CDR3 runs 16 residues. Trimming removed 0 bases from V and 0 bases from J, with 12 bases in between.

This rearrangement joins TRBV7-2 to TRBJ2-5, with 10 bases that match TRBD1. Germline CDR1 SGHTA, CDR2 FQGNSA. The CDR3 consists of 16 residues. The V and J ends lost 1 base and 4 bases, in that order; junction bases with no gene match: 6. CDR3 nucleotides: TGTGCCAGCAGCTTAGTAGACAGGGGGCGGATAGAGACCCAGTACTTC. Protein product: CASSLVDRGRIETQYF.

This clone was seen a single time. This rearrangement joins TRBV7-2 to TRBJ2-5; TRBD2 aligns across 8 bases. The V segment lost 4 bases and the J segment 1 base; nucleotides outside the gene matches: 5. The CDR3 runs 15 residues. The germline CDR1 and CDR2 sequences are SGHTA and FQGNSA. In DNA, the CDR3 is TGTGCCAGCAGCTGGTCCGGGACTAGCCAAGAGACCCAGTACTTC. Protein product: CASSWSGTSQETQYF.

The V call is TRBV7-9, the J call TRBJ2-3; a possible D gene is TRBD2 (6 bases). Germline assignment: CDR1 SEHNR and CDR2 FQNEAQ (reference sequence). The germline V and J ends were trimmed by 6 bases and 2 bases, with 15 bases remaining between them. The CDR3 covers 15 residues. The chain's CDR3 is CASRRSASDTDTQYF. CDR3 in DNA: TGTGCCAGCAGGCGGTCGGCTAGCGACACAGATACGCAGTATTTT.